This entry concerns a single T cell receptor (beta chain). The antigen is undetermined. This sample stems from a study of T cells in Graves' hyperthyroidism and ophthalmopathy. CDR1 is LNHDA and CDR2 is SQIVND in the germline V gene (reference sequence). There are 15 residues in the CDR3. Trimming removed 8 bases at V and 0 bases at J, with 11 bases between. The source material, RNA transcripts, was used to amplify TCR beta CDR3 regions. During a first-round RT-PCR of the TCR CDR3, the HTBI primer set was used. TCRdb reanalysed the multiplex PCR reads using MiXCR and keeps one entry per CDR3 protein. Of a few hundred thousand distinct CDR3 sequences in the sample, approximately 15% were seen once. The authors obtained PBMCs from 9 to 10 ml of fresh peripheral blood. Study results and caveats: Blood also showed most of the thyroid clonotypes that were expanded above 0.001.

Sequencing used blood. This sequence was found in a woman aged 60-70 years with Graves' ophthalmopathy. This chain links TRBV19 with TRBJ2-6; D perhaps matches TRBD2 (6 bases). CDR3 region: CASSDYSSGANVLTF. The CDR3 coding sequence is TGTGCCAGTTCGGACTATAGCTCTGGGGCCAACGTCCTGACTTTC.